These 20 T cell receptor beta chains share one sample of origin, sequenced in a study of blood T cells in healthy people across ages. A J-beta primer mix and a sample-barcoded 5' primer were used in a second PCR of about 6 to 12 cycles. TCRdb independently ran MiXCR on the 5' RACE reads; one entry per CDR3 protein. The sample records about 1.4 million distinct CDR3 sequences, approximately 60% being singletons. The sample was blood. These TCRs come from a man aged 18 to 29 in good health.

The gene calls are TRBV3-1 and TRBJ1-4; no firm D call. The better agreement between TRBJ2-2 and the DNA end casts doubt on the J call. This CDR3 has 11 amino acids. CDR1 and CDR2 (germline): LGHDT, YNNKEL (reference sequence). As DNA, the CDR3 is TGTGCCAGCAGCCAAGATCAGGAGCTGTTTTTT. Protein sequence: CASSQDQELFF.

The chain links TRBV28 to TRBJ2-1; TRBD2 matches 10 bases. This CDR3 is 16 amino acids long. Germline CDR1 and CDR2: MDHEN and SYDVKM. After removal of 1 base from V and 8 bases from J, the junction contained 8 bases not matched to a gene. The CDR3 nucleotides are TGTGCCAGCAGTTTATACCCAGCGGGAGGGAGCGATGAGCAGTTCTTC. This translates into CASSLYPAGGSDEQFF.

The chain employs TRBV28 and TRBJ2-7, with D perhaps matching TRBD2 (7 bases). Germline assignment: CDR1 MDHEN and CDR2 SYDVKM. V lost 6 bases and J lost 3, with 15 bases in between. The CDR3 length is 14 residues. The CDR3 sequence: CASRVGGQVYEQYF. DNA of the CDR3: TGTGCCAGCAGAGTCGGGGGGCAGGTCTACGAGCAGTACTTC.

The chain carries TRBV20-1 and TRBJ2-3; 7 bases map to TRBD2. Per germline, CDR1 DFQATT and CDR2 SNEGSKA (reference sequence). The V gene end was trimmed by 0 bases and the J gene end by 3 bases; junction bases not matched to a gene: 6. This CDR3 is built from 15 residues. This CDR3 is CSARDGGRDTDTQYF. CDR3 nucleotides: TGCAGTGCTAGAGACGGGGGGAGGGATACAGATACGCAGTATTTT.

V and J are TRBV4-1 and TRBJ1-6; D unclear. The CDR3 is made up of 18 amino acids. The V end lost 3 bases, the J end lost 3 bases, and 18 bases lay between the germline ends. The V gene's germline CDR1 is MGHRA and CDR2 YSYEKL. CDR3 nucleotides: TGCGCCAGCAGCCATCATGTCCCTGAAGGCAGCTATAATTCACCCCTCCACTTT. Amino acid sequence: CASSHHVPEGSYNSPLHF.

The chain employs TRBV4-1 and TRBJ2-3; D might be TRBD2 (6 bases). CDR3 length: 18 amino acids. Germline loops: CDR1 MGHRA, CDR2 YSYEKL. Between the trimmed V and J ends, which lost 0 bases and 2 bases, there was a span of 18 bases. The CDR3 region has the DNA TGCGCCAGCAGCCAAGACAGCGGGCTGACCCCTTTCACAGATACGCAGTATTTT. This encodes CASSQDSGLTPFTDTQYF.

This chain joins TRBV20-1 and TRBJ2-3, with 7 bases fitting TRBD1. Per germline, CDR1 DFQATT and CDR2 SNEGSKA (reference sequence). V was clipped by 5 bases and J by 2 bases; unmatched bases: 10. The CDR3 sequence is 15 residues long. The CDR3, as DNA: TGCAGTGCTGGGACGACAGGGACCTACACAGATACGCAGTATTTT. It encodes CSAGTTGTYTDTQYF.

This clonotype was found a few times. The chain has TRBV11-2 and TRBJ1-4; D may be TRBD1 (5 bases). Looked up from germline, CDR1 is SGHAT and CDR2 is FQNNGV. CDR3 length equals 16 residues. Trimming took 1 base from V and 2 from J, leaving 11 bases between them. This chain's CDR3 is CASSLGGQSTNEKLFF. The CDR3 region has the DNA TGTGCCAGCAGCTTAGGGGGCCAAAGCACTAATGAAAAACTGTTTTTT.

Worth noting for this clonotype: An end of the junction differs from the germline gene, which may be a read error. The chain couples TRBV2 to TRBJ2-5; D unclear. The V gene's germline CDR1 is SNHLY and CDR2 FYNNEI. The CDR3 contains 14 residues. The CDR3 sequence: CASIYGAFQETQYF. CDR3 coding DNA: TGTGCTAGCATATATGGCGCCTTCCAAGAGACCCAGTACTTC.

V and J are TRBV20-1 and TRBJ2-7; 9 nucleotides align to TRBD1. Looked up from germline, CDR1 is DFQATT and CDR2 is SNEGSKA (reference sequence). The V segment lost 3 bases and the J segment 4 bases; nucleotides outside the gene matches: 7. This CDR3 contains 14 residues. CDR3 amino acids: CSASGTGRYYEQYF. CDR3 nucleotides: TGCAGTGCTAGCGGGACAGGGAGATATTACGAGCAGTACTTC.

This clonotype was found many times. The chain uses TRBV5-1 and TRBJ2-3, with D perhaps assigned TRBD1 or TRBD2 (5 bases each). The germline CDR1 and CDR2 sequences are SGHRS and YFSETQ. CDR3 length: 12 residues. Trimming shortened V by 4 bases and J by 11 bases, and 14 bases separated the two germline ends. The CDR3 DNA is TGCGCCAGCAGCGCGGAGCTGGGGGTGCAGTATTTT. As protein: CASSAELGVQYF.

This clonotype was seen only a few times. This chain links TRBV6-2 or TRBV6-3 with TRBJ2-4; maybe TRBD1 (6 bases). The DNA end favors TRBJ2-7, so the J call may be wrong. Germline V CDR1 and CDR2: MNHEY, SVGEGT. The CDR3 spans 13 residues. This chain's CDR3 is CASTRQELVEQYF. In DNA, the CDR3 is TGTGCCAGCACCCGACAGGAGTTGGTCGAGCAGTACTTC.

The chain is built from TRBV16 and TRBJ1-6, with no clear D. The CDR3 has 13 residues. Trimming shortened V by 6 bases and J by 8 bases, and 11 bases separated the two germline ends. Germline CDR1 is KGHSY and CDR2 is FQNENV. The CDR3 nucleotides are TGTGCCAGCAGTGTGAAGGGAGATTCACCCCTCCACTTT. It codes for CASSVKGDSPLHF.

The V and J genes are TRBV30 and TRBJ2-1, with TRBD2 matching over 11 bases. Germline V gene sequence: CDR1 GTSNPN, CDR2 SVGIG (reference sequence). V dropped 5 bases and J dropped 2; count of bases not matched to a gene: 2. CDR3 length: 14 amino acids. The CDR3 nucleotides read TGTGCCTGGGGGGGACTAGCGGCCTACAATGAGCAGTTCTTC. It translates to CAWGGLAAYNEQFF.

The chain has TRBV6-5 and TRBJ2-3, with 7 bases identical to TRBD2. V dropped 0 bases and J dropped 6; count of bases not matched to a gene: 6. Germline V lookup: CDR1 MNHEY, CDR2 SVGAGI. The CDR3 totals 15 residues. The CDR3, as DNA: TGTGCCAGCAGTTACTCGACCCTAGCGGCGGATACGCAGTATTTT. Residues: CASSYSTLAADTQYF.

This clonotype was seen a handful of times. The genes are TRBV12-3 or TRBV12-4 and TRBJ2-2, with D unresolved. V was trimmed by 9 bases and J by 4 bases, leaving 6 bases between them. CDR3 length equals 11 residues. The DNA of the CDR3 is TGTGCCAGTGATGGCACCGGGGAGCTGTTTTTT. Its protein product is CASDGTGELFF.

The chain couples TRBV25-1 to TRBJ1-1, with 8 bases lining up with TRBD1. CDR3 length: 13 amino acids. With V trimmed by 4 bases and J by 6 bases, 4 bases remained unmatched. In germline, CDR1 is MGHDK, CDR2 SYGVNS. The CDR3 spells CASSVTGGAEAFF. DNA for the CDR3: TGTGCCAGCAGTGTCACAGGGGGAGCTGAAGCTTTCTTT.

The rearrangement links TRBV3-1 to TRBJ2-5; tentatively, D is TRBD1 (6 bases). V lost 3 bases to trimming and J lost 6 bases, with 23 bases between them. The CDR3 is made up of 17 amino acids. Germline lookup yields CDR1 LGHDT and CDR2 YNNKEL (reference sequence). The CDR3 is CASSHTLRQGRIKTQYF. Here the CDR3 DNA reads TGTGCCAGCAGCCACACATTGAGGCAGGGGAGAATAAAGACCCAGTACTTC.

V gene TRBV24-1 combines with J gene TRBJ2-1, with D tentatively TRBD2 (7 bases). The germline V gene encodes CDR1 KGHDR and CDR2 SFDVKD. V was cut by 7 bases and J by 6 bases, with 18 bases left in between. CDR3 size: 15 residues. The CDR3 DNA is TGTGCCACCAGCCGGGGGGAGACAGGAATCAATGAGCAGTTCTTC. Translated: CATSRGETGINEQFF.

The table lists this clonotype with a few counts. V and J are TRBV29-1 and TRBJ1-5; D remains ambiguous. CDR3 length equals 13 residues. Germline V gene sequence: CDR1 SQVTM, CDR2 ANQGSEA. Trimming shortened V by 0 bases and J by 4 bases, and 7 bases separated the two germline ends. The CDR3 loop reads CSVEDKPNQPQHF. The CDR3 DNA reads TGCAGCGTTGAAGATAAACCAAATCAGCCCCAGCATTTT.